The clone carrying this T cell receptor (beta chain) was seen many times. Each CDR3 protein gets one entry after TCRdb re-called the 5' RACE reads with MiXCR. The sample lists about 220,000 distinct CDR3 sequences; roughly 10% were seen once. This specimen comes from a study of CD8 T cells in ankylosing spondylitis. Sequenced sample: blood, either unsorted or a sorted T cell fraction (not recorded which). The clonotype originates from a male donor with ankylosing spondylitis or in good health (not recorded which).

CDR3 sequence (DNA): TGCAGTGCCCGTGAAGCGGTCACCAATGAGCAGTTCTTC. This gives the protein CSAREAVTNEQFF. This chain joins TRBV20-1 and TRBJ2-1, with TRBD2 as a possible D gene (5 bases). The germline CDR1 and CDR2 sequences are DFQATT and SNEGSKA (reference sequence). This CDR3 is 13 amino acids long. Trimming cost V 6 bases and J 6 bases, with 15 bases left between them.